This T cell receptor (beta chain) is drawn from a study of blood T cell repertoires in COVID-19. Study at large: The United States, Italy and Spain supplied acute and convalescent COVID-19 samples.

Sequencing was performed with immunoSEQ multiplex PCR; in TCRdb, only in-frame clones are kept and a portion is missing. The sample lists some 110,000 clones, approximately 85% occurring once. The germline V and J ends were trimmed by 3 bases and 6 bases, with 11 bases remaining between them. Germline-derived CDR1 and CDR2 are MGHRA and YSYEKL. The CDR3 spans 13 residues. This chain connects TRBV4-1 to TRBJ1-2; perhaps TRBD1 as D (6 bases). Sequencing was carried out using peripheral blood. The source of this sequence is a man in his sixties or seventies with acute or convalescent COVID-19. In nucleotides, the CDR3 is TGCGCCAGCAGCCAGGGCAGGGGAGATGGCTACACCTTC. Its protein product is CASSQGRGDGYTF.